The 11 T cell receptor beta chains below were found in one sample sequenced in a study of graft-versus-host responses after intestinal transplantation. Here immunoSEQ multiplex PCR was the method, and the copy in TCRdb shows in-frame clones only, minus some. The table lists 85,000 to 110,000 clones, 90% to 95% of them singletons, with under 1.5% in the top ten. Their recognized antigens are unknown. The sample in question was unstimulated CD8+ T cells sorted from spleen or lymph node cells, obtained before intestinal transplant. Receptors originate from a human donor who received an intestinal transplant.

The gene calls are TRBV4-1 and TRBJ2-5; D possibly corresponds to TRBD1 (6 bases). The V end was cut by 1 base, the J end by 3 bases, with 21 bases between. The length of the CDR3 is 18 residues. Germline V gene sequence: CDR1 MGHRA, CDR2 YSYEKL. The CDR3 region has the DNA TGCGCCAGCAGCCAAGGATGGGGTCCGGACAGCATGAAAGAGACCCAGTACTTC. This encodes CASSQGWGPDSMKETQYF.

This clone was seen once. The chain employs TRBV6-5 and TRBJ1-1; D possibly corresponds to TRBD1 (6 bases). Germline loops: CDR1 MNHEY, CDR2 SVGAGI. V lost 5 bases to trimming and J lost 0 bases, with 13 bases between them. This CDR3 contains 15 residues. The CDR3 reads CASSQTGNLNTEAFF. The DNA for the CDR3 is TGTGCCAGCAGTCAGACAGGCAACTTGAACACTGAAGCTTTCTTT.

The CDR3 sequence: CASSLARTGGYEQYF. The CDR3 DNA is TGTGCCAGCAGCTTAGCCAGGACAGGGGGGTACGAGCAGTACTTC. This chain uses TRBV11-2 with TRBJ2-7, with TRBD1 identical over 10 bases. There are 15 residues in the CDR3. The J segment lost 4 bases and the V segment lost 1 base, leaving 4 bases of the junction unmatched. Germline V gene sequence: CDR1 SGHAT, CDR2 FQNNGV. The full variable domain, with the rest looked up from reference TRBV11-2 and TRBJ2-7, is EAGVAQSPRYKIIEKRQSVAFWCNPISGHATLYWYQQILGQGPKLLIQFQNNGVVDDSQLPKDRFSAERLKGVDSTLKIQPAKLEDSAVYLCASSLARTGGYEQYFGPGTRLTVT.

CDR3 nucleotides: TGCGCCAGCAGTCCCGGGACTAGCGGATGGGAGACCCAGTACTTC. Translation gives CASSPGTSGWETQYF. The chain links TRBV5-1 to TRBJ2-5, with 11 bases matching TRBD2. CDR1 and CDR2 (germline): SGHRS, YFSETQ. This CDR3 has 15 amino acids. Unmatched junction bases numbered 8, after V lost 5 bases and J lost 5 bases.

The V gene is TRBV7-3, the J gene TRBJ1-1; D remains ambiguous. V was pared by 5 bases and J by 0 bases, with 13 bases between. The CDR3 is 15 amino acids. Per the germline V gene, CDR1 is SGHTA and CDR2 is FQGTGA. Here the CDR3 reads CASSPTPSMNTEAFF. The DNA for the CDR3 is TGTGCCAGCAGCCCAACCCCGAGTATGAACACTGAAGCTTTCTTT.

The chain uses TRBV7-9 and TRBJ2-1; D is unclear. The CDR3 runs to 13 residues. Trimming cost V 0 bases and J 5 bases, with 5 bases left between them. Germline CDR1 and CDR2: SEHNR and FQNEAQ (reference sequence). The CDR3 region is CASSLASDNEQFF. CDR3 nucleotide sequence: TGTGCCAGCAGCTTAGCCAGCGACAATGAGCAGTTCTTC.

The chain links TRBV7-3 to TRBJ2-3, with 9 bases fitting TRBD1. This CDR3 comprises 15 residues. V lost 5 bases to trimming and J lost 0 bases; unmatched junction nucleotides: 3. Germline CDR1 is SGHTA and CDR2 is FQGTGA. The CDR3 sequence is CASSQGTGSTDTQYF. CDR3 DNA sequence: TGTGCCAGCAGCCAAGGGACAGGGAGCACAGATACGCAGTATTTT.

CDR3 sequence: CASSFDRFYEQYF. The CDR3 region has the DNA TGCGCCAGCAGTTTTGACAGGTTCTACGAGCAGTACTTC. The chain couples TRBV5-1 to TRBJ2-7, with D tentatively TRBD1 (6 bases). Germline values: CDR1 SGHRS, CDR2 YFSETQ. CDR3 length equals 13 residues. Between the trimmed V and J ends, which lost 5 bases and 3 bases, there was a span of 12 bases.

V usage is TRBV4-1 and J usage is TRBJ1-1; D gene unclear. V was pared by 4 bases and J by 1 base, with 7 bases between. The CDR3 is 13 amino acids. Germline V gene lookup returns CDR1 MGHRA and CDR2 YSYEKL. In nucleotides, the CDR3 is TGCGCCAGCAGCCTACCTACGAACACTGAAGCTTTCTTT. This translates into CASSLPTNTEAFF.

This rearrangement joins TRBV9 to TRBJ1-1, with TRBD1 as a possible D gene (6 bases). CDR1 and CDR2 (germline): SGDLS, YYNGEE. The CDR3 spans 15 residues. Trimming shortened V by 2 bases and J by 2 bases, and 13 bases separated the two germline ends. DNA for the CDR3: TGTGCCAGCAGCGTCACAGGGACGGGAAACACTGAAGCTTTCTTT. As protein: CASSVTGTGNTEAFF.

The V gene is TRBV4-1, the J gene TRBJ1-1; 8 bases are a match to TRBD1. The J segment lost 6 bases and the V segment lost 1 base, leaving 13 bases of the junction unmatched. The CDR3 sequence is 17 residues long. CDR1 and CDR2 (germline): MGHRA, YSYEKL. The CDR3 reads CASSQATDRAVFPEAFF. CDR3 nucleotide sequence: TGCGCCAGCAGCCAAGCCACGGACAGGGCGGTTTTCCCTGAAGCTTTCTTT.